This T cell receptor (beta chain) was sequenced during a study of shared clonotypes between healthy human individuals. The length of the CDR3 is 11 residues. Trimming left V 8 bases short and J 2 bases short, with 8 bases between. Per germline, CDR1 GTSNPN and CDR2 SVGIG (reference sequence). Some clones are missing from TCRdb's copy, which holds only in-frame ones; the method was immunoSEQ multiplex PCR. This table holds 2,100,000 or so clones, 90% to 97% found once. Material for sequencing was naive CD4+ T cells sorted from blood. Subset of the sample: CD45RA+ positively selected. This chain connects TRBV30 to TRBJ2-3; D call uncertain. The source is a man younger than 30 in good health. CDR3 in DNA: TGTGCCGGCTCCAACACAGATACGCAGTATTTT. Translating gives CAGSNTDTQYF.